Shown below are 9 T cell receptor beta chains from a single sample sequenced in a study of T cells in Graves' hyperthyroidism and ophthalmopathy. TCR beta CDR3 regions were amplified from RNA transcripts. In the first-round RT-PCR of the TCR CDR3, the HTBI primer set was used. TCRdb called the multiplex PCR reads again in MiXCR, with one record for every CDR3 protein. In the table there are 300,000 to 350,000 distinct CDR3 sequences, 15% to 20% of which are singletons. Sequencing was carried out using blood. The receptors were sampled from a woman in her 40s with Graves' ophthalmopathy.

The CDR3 loop is CASRGRTGVSEQYF. The CDR3 DNA sequence: TGTGCCAGCAGGGGCCGGACAGGGGTTTCCGAGCAGTACTTC. The chain couples TRBV12-3 or TRBV12-4 to TRBJ2-7; 9 bases line up with TRBD1. Trimming cost V 6 bases and J 6 bases; bases outside gene matches: 9. The CDR3 consists of 14 residues.

This clonotype was counted ten times or more. The DNA of the CDR3 is TGTGCCAGCAGCGCACTGGACAGTGGGAATTCACCCCTCCACTTT. Translated: CASSALDSGNSPLHF. The V gene is TRBV6-1, the J gene TRBJ1-6; weak D call: TRBD1 (6 bases). CDR1 is MNHNS, CDR2 SASEGT, per germline. The CDR3 has 15 amino acids. The V gene lost 6 bases and the J gene lost 7 bases, with 16 bases spanning the gap.

This clonotype was seen ten or more times. This chain links TRBV19 with TRBJ1-2; D is unresolved. CDR3 length: 14 residues. Trimming removed 3 bases at V and 0 bases at J, with 8 bases between. The germline V gene has CDR1 LNHDA and CDR2 SQIVND (reference sequence). DNA of the CDR3: TGTGCCAGTAGTATTTCTTTATCTAACTATGGCTACACCTTC. It encodes CASSISLSNYGYTF.

This clonotype was observed at least ten times. CDR3 region: CASSTTGVGEQYF. In nucleotides, the CDR3 is TGTGCCAGCAGTACTACAGGGGTCGGCGAGCAGTACTTC. The genes are TRBV27 and TRBJ2-7, with 7 bases identical to TRBD1. J gave up 6 bases and V 5 bases, and 7 bases lay outside the gene matches. Germline V gene data show CDR1 as MNHEY and CDR2 as SMNVEV (reference sequence). The CDR3 contains 13 residues.

This clonotype was detected ten times or more. The chain recombines TRBV6-2 or TRBV6-3 with TRBJ2-2; D is undetermined. The CDR3 contains 12 residues. Germline CDR1 is MNHEY and CDR2 is SVGEGT. Trimming left V 6 bases short and J 3 bases short, with 5 bases between. The CDR3 DNA follows: TGTGCCAGCAGAACCTACACCGGGGAGCTGTTTTTT. Translated, it gives CASRTYTGELFF.

This clonotype was observed a single time. The chain joins TRBV7-3 to TRBJ1-1, with TRBD1 matching over 8 bases. V shed 3 bases, J shed 4 bases, and the junction held 7 bases outside the gene matches. Per the germline V gene, CDR1 is SGHTA and CDR2 is FQGTGA. CDR3 length: 15 amino acids. The CDR3 nucleotides are TGTGCCAGCAGCTTGGACAGGGTGAGGGTCACTGAAGCTTTCTTT. This encodes CASSLDRVRVTEAFF.

This clonotype was seen ten or more times. This rearrangement joins TRBV28 to TRBJ2-7; a weak D match, TRBD2 (7 bases). The germline CDR1 and CDR2 sequences are MDHEN and SYDVKM. V was pared by 6 bases and J by 7 bases, with 16 bases between. The CDR3 runs to 13 residues. CDR3 DNA: TGTGCCAGCAGGGGAGGGGGAACGAAAGAGCAGTACTTC. It is translated as CASRGGGTKEQYF. Combining the CDR3 with reference TRBV28 and TRBJ2-7 gives the whole variable domain DVKVTQSSRYLVKRTGEKVFLECVQDMDHENMFWYRQDPGLGLRLIYFSYDVKMKEKGDIPEGYSVSREKKERFSLILESASTNQTSMYLCASRGGGTKEQYFGPGTRLTVT.

The sample holds many counts of this clonotype. This chain joins TRBV28 and TRBJ1-5; 7 nucleotides match TRBD1. Germline trimming cut 5 bases from V and 1 base from J; bases unmatched to any gene: 14. In germline, CDR1 is MDHEN, CDR2 SYDVKM. The CDR3 totals 18 residues. This CDR3 reads CASSGGDRSLRSNQPQHF. As DNA, the CDR3 is TGTGCCAGCAGTGGAGGGGACAGATCGCTTAGGAGCAATCAGCCCCAGCATTTT.

This clonotype occurred many times. This chain uses TRBV2 with TRBJ2-7; 7 bases align to TRBD1. V dropped 3 bases and J dropped 6; count of bases not matched to a gene: 8. The germline gives CDR1 SNHLY, CDR2 FYNNEI. The CDR3 has 14 residues. CDR3 loop: CASSDRTGACEQYF. CDR3 in DNA: TGTGCCAGCAGTGACCGGACAGGAGCTTGCGAGCAGTACTTC.